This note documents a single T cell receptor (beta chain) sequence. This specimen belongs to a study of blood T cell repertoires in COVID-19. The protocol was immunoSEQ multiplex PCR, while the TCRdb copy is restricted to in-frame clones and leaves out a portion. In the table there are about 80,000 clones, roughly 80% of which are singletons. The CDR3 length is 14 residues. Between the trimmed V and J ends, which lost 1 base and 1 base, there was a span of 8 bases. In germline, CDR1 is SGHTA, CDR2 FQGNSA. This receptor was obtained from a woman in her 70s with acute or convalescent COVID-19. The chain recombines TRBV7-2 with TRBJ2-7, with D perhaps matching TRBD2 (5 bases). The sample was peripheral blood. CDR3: CASSLGGGSYEQYF. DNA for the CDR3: TGTGCCAGCAGCTTAGGCGGCGGGTCCTACGAGCAGTACTTC.